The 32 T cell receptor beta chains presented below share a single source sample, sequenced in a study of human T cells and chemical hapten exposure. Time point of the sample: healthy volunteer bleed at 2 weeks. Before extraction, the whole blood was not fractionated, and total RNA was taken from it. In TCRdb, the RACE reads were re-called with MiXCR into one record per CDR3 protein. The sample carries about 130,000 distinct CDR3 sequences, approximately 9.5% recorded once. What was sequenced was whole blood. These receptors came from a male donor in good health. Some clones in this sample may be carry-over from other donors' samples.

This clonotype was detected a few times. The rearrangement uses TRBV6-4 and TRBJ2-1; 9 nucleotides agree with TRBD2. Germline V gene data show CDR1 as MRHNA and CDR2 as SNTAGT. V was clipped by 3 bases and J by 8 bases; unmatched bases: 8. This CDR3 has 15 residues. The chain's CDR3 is CASSESSSGIYEQFF. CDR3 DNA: TGTGCCAGCAGTGAATCGTCTAGCGGGATCTATGAGCAGTTCTTC.

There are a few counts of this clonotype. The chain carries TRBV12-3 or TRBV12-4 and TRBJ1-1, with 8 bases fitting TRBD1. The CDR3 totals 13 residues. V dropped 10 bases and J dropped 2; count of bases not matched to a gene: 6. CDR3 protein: CATRTGPNTEAFF. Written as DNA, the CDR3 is TGTGCCACCAGGACAGGGCCCAACACTGAAGCTTTCTTT.

As DNA, the CDR3 is TGTGCCAGCAGCTTTGGACAGACGAGCTCCTATAATTCACCCCTCCACTTT. Residues: CASSFGQTSSYNSPLHF. V gene TRBV7-9 combines with J gene TRBJ1-6; maybe TRBD1 (6 bases). The germline V gene has CDR1 SEHNR and CDR2 FQNEAQ (reference sequence). This CDR3 spans 17 amino acids. V was shortened by 3 bases and J by 0 bases, with 12 bases between the two germline ends.

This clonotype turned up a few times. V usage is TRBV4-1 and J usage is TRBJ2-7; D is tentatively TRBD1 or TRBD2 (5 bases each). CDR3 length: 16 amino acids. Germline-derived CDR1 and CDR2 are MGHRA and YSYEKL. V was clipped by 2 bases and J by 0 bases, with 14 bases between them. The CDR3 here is CASSQLSGRSSYEQYF. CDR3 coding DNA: TGCGCCAGCAGCCAACTCTCGGGACGGAGCTCCTACGAGCAGTACTTC.

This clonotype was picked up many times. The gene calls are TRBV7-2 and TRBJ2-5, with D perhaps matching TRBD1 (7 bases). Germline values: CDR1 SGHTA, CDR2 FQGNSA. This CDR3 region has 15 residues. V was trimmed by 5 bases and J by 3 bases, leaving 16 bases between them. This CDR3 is CASSPGGSVKETQYF. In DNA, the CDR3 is TGTGCCAGCAGCCCAGGGGGGTCAGTAAAAGAGACCCAGTACTTC.

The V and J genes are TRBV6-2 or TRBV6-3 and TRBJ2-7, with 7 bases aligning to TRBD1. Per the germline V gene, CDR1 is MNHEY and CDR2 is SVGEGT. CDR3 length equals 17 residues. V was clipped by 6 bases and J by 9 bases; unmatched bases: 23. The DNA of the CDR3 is TGTGCCAGCAGGAAAGATGGTGACAGGGTGTACGGCGCAGTGCAGTACTTC. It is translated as CASRKDGDRVYGAVQYF.

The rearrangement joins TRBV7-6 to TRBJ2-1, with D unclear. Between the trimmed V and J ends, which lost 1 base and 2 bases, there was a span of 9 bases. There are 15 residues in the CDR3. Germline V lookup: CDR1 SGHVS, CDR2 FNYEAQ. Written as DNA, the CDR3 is TGTGCCAGCAGCTTAGAGGAGACCACCTACAATGAGCAGTTCTTC. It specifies CASSLEETTYNEQFF.

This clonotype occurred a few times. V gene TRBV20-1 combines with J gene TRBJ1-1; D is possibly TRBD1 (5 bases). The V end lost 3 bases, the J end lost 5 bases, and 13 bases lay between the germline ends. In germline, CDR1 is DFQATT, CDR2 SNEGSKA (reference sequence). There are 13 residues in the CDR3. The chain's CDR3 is CSASSGLRTEAFF. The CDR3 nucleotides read TGCAGTGCTAGTTCAGGGTTGCGGACTGAAGCTTTCTTT.

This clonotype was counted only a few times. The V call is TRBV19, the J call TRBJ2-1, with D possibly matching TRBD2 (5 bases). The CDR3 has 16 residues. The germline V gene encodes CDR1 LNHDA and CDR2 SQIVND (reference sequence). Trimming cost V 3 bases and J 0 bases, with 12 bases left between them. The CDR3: CASSMRFGSSYNEQFF. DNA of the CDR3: TGTGCCAGTAGTATGAGGTTTGGGAGCTCCTACAATGAGCAGTTCTTC.

The CDR3 sequence: CASSLAGTETRLNTEAFF. The CDR3 DNA follows: TGTGCCAGCAGCTTAGCCGGGACAGAAACCCGTTTGAACACTGAAGCTTTCTTT. The chain couples TRBV7-9 to TRBJ1-1; TRBD1 agrees at 7 bases. With V trimmed by 0 bases and J by 0 bases, 10 bases remained unmatched. The CDR3 runs 18 residues. In germline, CDR1 is SEHNR, CDR2 FQNEAQ (reference sequence).

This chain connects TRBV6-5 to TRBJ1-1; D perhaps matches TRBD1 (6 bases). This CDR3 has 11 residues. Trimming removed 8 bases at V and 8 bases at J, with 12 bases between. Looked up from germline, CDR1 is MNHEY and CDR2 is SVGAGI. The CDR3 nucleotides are TGTGCCAGCGGGGAGGGGGGGGAAGCTTTCTTT. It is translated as CASGEGGEAFF.

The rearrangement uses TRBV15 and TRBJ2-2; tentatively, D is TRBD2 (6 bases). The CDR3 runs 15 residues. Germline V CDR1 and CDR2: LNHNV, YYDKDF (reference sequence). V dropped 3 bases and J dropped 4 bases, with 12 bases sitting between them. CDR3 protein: CATSSLTGVTGELFF. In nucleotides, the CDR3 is TGTGCCACCAGCAGCCTCACGGGAGTCACCGGGGAGCTGTTTTTT.

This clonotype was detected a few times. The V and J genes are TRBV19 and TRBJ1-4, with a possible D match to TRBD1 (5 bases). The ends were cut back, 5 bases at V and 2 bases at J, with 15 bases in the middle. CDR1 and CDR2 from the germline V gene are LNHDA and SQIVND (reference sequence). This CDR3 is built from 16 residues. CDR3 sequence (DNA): TGTGCCAGTAGTGGGACGCAAGGGCCTACTAATGAAAAACTGTTTTTT. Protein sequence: CASSGTQGPTNEKLFF.

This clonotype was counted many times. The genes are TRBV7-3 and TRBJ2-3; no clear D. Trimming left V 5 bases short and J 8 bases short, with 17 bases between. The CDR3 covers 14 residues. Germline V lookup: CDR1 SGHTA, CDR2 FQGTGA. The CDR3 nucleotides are TGTGCCAGCAGCACAAGGCCCGGGCATGGTACGCAGTATTTT. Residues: CASSTRPGHGTQYF.

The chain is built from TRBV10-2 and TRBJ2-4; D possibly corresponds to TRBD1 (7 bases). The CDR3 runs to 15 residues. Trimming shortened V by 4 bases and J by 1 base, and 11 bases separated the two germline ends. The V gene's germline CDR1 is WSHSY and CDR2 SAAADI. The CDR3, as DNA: TGCGCCAGCAGTGGGGCAGGGGGGGCCAAAAACATTCAGTACTTC. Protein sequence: CASSGAGGAKNIQYF.

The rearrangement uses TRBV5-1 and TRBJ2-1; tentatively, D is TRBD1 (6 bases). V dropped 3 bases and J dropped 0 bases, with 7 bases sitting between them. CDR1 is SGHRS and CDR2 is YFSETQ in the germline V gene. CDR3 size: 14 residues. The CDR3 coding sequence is TGCGCCAGCAGCTCGGACAGCTCCTACAATGAGCAGTTCTTC. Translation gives CASSSDSSYNEQFF.

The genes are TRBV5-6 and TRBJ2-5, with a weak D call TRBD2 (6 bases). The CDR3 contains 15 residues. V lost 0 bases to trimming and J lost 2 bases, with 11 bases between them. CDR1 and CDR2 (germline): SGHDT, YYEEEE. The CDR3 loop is CASSLVEGLQETQYF. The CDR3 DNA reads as TGTGCCAGCAGCTTGGTGGAGGGGTTGCAAGAGACCCAGTACTTC.

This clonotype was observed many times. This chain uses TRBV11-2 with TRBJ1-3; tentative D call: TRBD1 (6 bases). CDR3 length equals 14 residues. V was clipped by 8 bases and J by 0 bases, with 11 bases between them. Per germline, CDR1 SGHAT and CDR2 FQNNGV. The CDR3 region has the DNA TGTGCCAGCGGGGGGCCGATCTCTGGAAACACCATATATTTT. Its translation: CASGGPISGNTIYF.

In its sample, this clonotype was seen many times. The CDR3: CSARDTSGAQNYYGYTF. The CDR3 DNA follows: TGCAGTGCTAGAGATACAAGCGGGGCTCAGAACTACTATGGCTACACCTTC. The chain combines TRBV20-1 with TRBJ1-2; weak D call: TRBD1 (5 bases). CDR1 DFQATT and CDR2 SNEGSKA come from the germline V gene (reference sequence). The CDR3 is 17 amino acids. The V and J ends lost 0 bases and 3 bases respectively, with 20 bases between them.

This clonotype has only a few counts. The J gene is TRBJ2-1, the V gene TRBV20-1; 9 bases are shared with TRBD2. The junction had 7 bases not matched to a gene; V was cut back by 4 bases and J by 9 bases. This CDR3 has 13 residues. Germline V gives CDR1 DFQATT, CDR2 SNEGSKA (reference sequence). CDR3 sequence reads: CSAKRGRDGEQFF. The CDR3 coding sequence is TGCAGTGCTAAACGCGGGAGGGACGGTGAGCAGTTCTTC.

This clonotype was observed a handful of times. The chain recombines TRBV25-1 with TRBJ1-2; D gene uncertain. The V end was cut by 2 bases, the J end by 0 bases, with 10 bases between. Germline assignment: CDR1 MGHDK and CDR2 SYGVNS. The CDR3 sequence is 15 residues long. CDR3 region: CASSERGGPNYGYTF. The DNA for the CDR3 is TGTGCCAGCAGTGAACGGGGAGGACCTAACTATGGCTACACCTTC.

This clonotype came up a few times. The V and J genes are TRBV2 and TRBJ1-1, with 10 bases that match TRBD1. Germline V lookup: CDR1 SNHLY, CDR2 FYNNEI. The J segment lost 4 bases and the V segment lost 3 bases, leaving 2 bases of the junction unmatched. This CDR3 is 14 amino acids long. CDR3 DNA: TGTGCCAGCAGTGAGAGGACAGGGGGCACTGAAGCTTTCTTT. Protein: CASSERTGGTEAFF.

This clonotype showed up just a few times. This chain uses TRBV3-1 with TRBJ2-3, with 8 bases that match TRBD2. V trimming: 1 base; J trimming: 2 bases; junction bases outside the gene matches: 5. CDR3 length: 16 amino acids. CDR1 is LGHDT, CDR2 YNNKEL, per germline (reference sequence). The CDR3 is CASSQVSGTLTDTQYF. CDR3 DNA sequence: TGTGCCAGCAGCCAAGTTAGCGGGACCCTCACAGATACGCAGTATTTT.

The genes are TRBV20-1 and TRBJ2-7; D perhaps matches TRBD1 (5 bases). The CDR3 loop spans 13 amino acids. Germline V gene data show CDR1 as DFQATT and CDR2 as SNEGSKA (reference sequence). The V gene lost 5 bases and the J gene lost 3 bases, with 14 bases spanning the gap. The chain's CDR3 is CSAPRKGDYEQYF. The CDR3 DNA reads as TGCAGTGCTCCCCGGAAAGGGGACTACGAGCAGTACTTC.

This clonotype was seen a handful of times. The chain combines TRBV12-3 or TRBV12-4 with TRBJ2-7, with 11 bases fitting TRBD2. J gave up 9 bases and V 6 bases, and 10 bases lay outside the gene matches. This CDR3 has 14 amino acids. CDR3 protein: CASSETSGSVGQYF. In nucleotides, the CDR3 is TGTGCCAGCAGCGAAACTAGCGGGAGTGTCGGGCAGTACTTC.

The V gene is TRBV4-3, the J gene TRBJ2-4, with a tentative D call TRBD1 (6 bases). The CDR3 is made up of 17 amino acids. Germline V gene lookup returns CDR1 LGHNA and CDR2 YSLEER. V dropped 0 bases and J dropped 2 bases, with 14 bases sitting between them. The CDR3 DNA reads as TGCGCCAGCAGCCAAGATGAACAGGGTTGGTCCAAAAACATTCAGTACTTC. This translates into CASSQDEQGWSKNIQYF.

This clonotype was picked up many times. CDR3 bases: TGCAGTGCTAGCCTCGGGGGCACTGAAGCTTTCTTT. This translates into CSASLGGTEAFF. This rearrangement joins TRBV20-1 to TRBJ1-1; weak D call: TRBD1 (5 bases). The germline gives CDR1 DFQATT, CDR2 SNEGSKA (reference sequence). Trimming removed 3 bases at V and 4 bases at J, with 9 bases between. The CDR3 spans 12 residues.

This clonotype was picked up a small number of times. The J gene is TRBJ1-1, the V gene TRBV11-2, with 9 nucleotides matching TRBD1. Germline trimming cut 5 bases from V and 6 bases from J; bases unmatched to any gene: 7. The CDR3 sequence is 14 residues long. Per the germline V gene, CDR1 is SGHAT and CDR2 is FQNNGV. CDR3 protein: CASSPFRQGAEAFF. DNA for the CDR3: TGTGCCAGCAGCCCCTTTCGACAGGGGGCTGAAGCTTTCTTT.

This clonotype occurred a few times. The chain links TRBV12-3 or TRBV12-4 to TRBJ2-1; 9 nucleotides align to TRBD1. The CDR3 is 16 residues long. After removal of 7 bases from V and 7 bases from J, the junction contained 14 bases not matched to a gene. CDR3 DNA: TGTGCCAGCATCCTTGGACAGGGGATATCGCAAAATGAGCAGTTCTTC. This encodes CASILGQGISQNEQFF.

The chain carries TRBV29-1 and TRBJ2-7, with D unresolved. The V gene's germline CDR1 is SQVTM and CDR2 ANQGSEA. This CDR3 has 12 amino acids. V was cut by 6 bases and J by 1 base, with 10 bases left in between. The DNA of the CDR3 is TGCAGCGTCACCGACACGTCCTACGAGCAGTACTTC. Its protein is CSVTDTSYEQYF.

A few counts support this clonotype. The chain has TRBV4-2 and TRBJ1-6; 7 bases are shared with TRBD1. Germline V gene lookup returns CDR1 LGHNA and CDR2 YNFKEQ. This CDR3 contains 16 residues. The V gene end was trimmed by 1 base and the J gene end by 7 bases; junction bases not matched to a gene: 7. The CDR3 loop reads CASSQVPGGANSPLHF. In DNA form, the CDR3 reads TGTGCCAGCAGCCAAGTTCCAGGGGGGGCAAATTCACCCCTCCACTTT.

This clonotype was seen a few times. CDR3 DNA sequence: TGTGCCAGCAGCCCGGACAGGAGTAACTATGGCTACACCTTC. This translates into CASSPDRSNYGYTF. This chain uses TRBV7-2 with TRBJ1-2; 7 nucleotides match TRBD1. Per the germline V gene, CDR1 is SGHTA and CDR2 is FQGNSA. CDR3 length: 14 residues. V was pared by 5 bases and J by 1 base, with 4 bases of the junction left unmatched.